The sequence of this TCR beta chain was determined in a study of metastatic and nonmetastatic thyroid tumors. This clone was recorded many times. No treatment had been given to any patient before thyroid surgery. Using MiXCR, TCRdb re-called clones from the PCR reads. Seen here are 20,000 to 25,000 clones, about 13% observed once, and the top ten hold over 15%. Germline V gene lookup returns CDR1 LGHDT and CDR2 YNNKEL (reference sequence). V was clipped by 4 bases and J by 6 bases; unmatched bases: 7. This CDR3 is built from 15 residues. This clonotype was obtained from a female donor with papillary thyroid cancer or a benign thyroid nodule (not recorded which). Some clones in this sample may be carry-over from other donors' samples. The chain recombines TRBV3-1 with TRBJ1-4; 8 bases match TRBD1. Sequenced sample: blood. CDR3 amino acids: CASSLKDRDDEKLFF. In DNA form, the CDR3 reads TGTGCCAGCAGCCTAAAGGACAGGGATGATGAAAAACTGTTTTTT.